The T cell receptor (beta chain) under discussion was sequenced for a study of radiotherapy plus CTLA-4 blockade in lung cancer. CDR3 length equals 15 residues. CDR1 is SGHNT, CDR2 YYREEE, per germline (reference sequence). V shed 5 bases and J shed 1 base, with 16 bases lying between them. Only a few counts were recorded for this clone. Its target is not known. This table comes from immunoSEQ multiplex PCR, and its TCRdb copy is limited to in-frame clones, with some not included. The table records about 100,000 clones, about 80% of them present only once. Study-wide results and caveats: Among blood TCR repertoires after radiotherapy plus ipilimumab, tumor-derived clones expanded.

The rearrangement links TRBV5-4 to TRBJ2-7, with TRBD1 as a possible D gene (6 bases). The receptor was derived from a human donor with non-small cell lung cancer who had stable disease on radiotherapy plus ipilimumab. The specimen comprised peripheral blood, sampled from a patient treated with radiotherapy plus ipilimumab. This CDR3 reads CASSTLGGLSYEQYF. In nucleotides, the CDR3 is TGTGCCAGCAGTACTTTAGGGGGATTATCCTACGAGCAGTACTTC.